The sequence of this T cell receptor (beta chain) was determined in a study of read filtering for tumor transcriptome and immune sequencing. This clonotype was picked up many times. The library was built from roughly 400 ng RNA with molecular barcoded adaptors for alpha/delta and beta/gamma chains. A single record per CDR3 protein comes from TCRdb applying MiXCR to the reads. The sample carries approximately 57,000 distinct CDR3 sequences, around an eighth recorded once. V trimming: 5 bases; J trimming: 5 bases; junction bases outside the gene matches: 3. The CDR3 runs 14 residues. Germline lookup yields CDR1 LGHDT and CDR2 YNNKEL (reference sequence).

This sequence joins TRBV3-1 and TRBJ2-1; 10 bases map to TRBD2. Sequencing was done on a sample of a population of CD138-negative cells sorted from bone marrow. The TCR comes from a donor at least 40 years old with multiple myeloma. CDR3 DNA sequence: TGTGCCAGCAGCTTCCTAGCGGGGGACAATGAGCAGTTCTTC. It translates to CASSFLAGDNEQFF.